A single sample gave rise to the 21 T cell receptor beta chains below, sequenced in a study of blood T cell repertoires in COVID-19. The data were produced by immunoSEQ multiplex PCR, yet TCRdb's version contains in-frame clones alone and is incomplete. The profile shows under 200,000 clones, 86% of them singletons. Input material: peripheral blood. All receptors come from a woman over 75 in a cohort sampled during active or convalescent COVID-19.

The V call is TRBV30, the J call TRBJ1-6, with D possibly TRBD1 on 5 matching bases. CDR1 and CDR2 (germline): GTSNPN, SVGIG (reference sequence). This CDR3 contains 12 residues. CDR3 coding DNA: TGTGCACTGGGCAGGGTTCGGTCACCCCTCCACTTT. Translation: CALGRVRSPLHF.

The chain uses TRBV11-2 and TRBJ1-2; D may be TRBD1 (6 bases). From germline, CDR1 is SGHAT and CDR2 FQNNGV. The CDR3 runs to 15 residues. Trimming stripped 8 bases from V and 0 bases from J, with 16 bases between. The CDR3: CASLLGTGPNYGYTF. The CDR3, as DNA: TGTGCCAGCCTCCTGGGCACAGGGCCTAACTATGGCTACACCTTC. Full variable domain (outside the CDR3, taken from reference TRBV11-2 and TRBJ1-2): EAGVAQSPRYKIIEKRQSVAFWCNPISGHATLYWYQQILGQGPKLLIQFQNNGVVDDSQLPKDRFSAERLKGVDSTLKIQPAKLEDSAVYLCASLLGTGPNYGYTFGSGTRLTVV.

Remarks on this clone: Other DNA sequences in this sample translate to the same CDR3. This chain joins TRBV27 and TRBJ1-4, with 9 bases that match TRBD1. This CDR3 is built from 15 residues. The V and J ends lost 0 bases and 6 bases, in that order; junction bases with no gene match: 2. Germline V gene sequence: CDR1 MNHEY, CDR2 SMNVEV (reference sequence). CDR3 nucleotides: TGTGCCAGCAGTTTATCGGGGACAGGGCATGAAAAACTGTTTTTT. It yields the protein CASSLSGTGHEKLFF.

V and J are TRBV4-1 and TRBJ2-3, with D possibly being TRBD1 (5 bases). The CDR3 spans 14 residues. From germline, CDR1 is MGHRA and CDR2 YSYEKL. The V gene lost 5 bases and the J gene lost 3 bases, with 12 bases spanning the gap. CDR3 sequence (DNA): TGCGCCAGCAGCAGGGGAAGGAGAACAGATACGCAGTATTTT. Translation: CASSRGRRTDTQYF.

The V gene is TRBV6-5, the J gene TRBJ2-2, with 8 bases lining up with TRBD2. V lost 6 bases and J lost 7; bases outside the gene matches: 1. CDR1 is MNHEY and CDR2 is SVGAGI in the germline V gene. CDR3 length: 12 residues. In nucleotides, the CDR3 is TGTGCCAGCAGGACTAGCGTCGGGGAGCTGTTTTTT. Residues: CASRTSVGELFF.

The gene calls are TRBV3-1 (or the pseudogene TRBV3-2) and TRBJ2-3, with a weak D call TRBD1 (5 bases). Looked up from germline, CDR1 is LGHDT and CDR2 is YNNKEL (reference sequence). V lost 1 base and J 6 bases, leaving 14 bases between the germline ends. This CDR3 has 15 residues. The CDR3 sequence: CASSQVQGKSDTQYF. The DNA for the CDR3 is TGTGCCAGCAGCCAAGTCCAGGGTAAATCGGATACGCAGTATTTT.

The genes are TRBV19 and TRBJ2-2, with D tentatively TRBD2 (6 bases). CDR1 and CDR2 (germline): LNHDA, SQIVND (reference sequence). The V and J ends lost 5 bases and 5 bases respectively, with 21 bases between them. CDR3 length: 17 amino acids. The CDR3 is CASSPLTSNWGTGELFF. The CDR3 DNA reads TGTGCCAGTAGTCCGTTGACTAGTAATTGGGGGACCGGGGAGCTGTTTTTT.

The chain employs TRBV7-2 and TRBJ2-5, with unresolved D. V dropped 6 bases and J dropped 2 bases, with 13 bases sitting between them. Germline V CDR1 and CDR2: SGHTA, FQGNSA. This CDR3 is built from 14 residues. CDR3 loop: CASRLERLQETQYF. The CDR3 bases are TGTGCCAGCAGGCTGGAGAGATTACAAGAGACCCAGTACTTC.

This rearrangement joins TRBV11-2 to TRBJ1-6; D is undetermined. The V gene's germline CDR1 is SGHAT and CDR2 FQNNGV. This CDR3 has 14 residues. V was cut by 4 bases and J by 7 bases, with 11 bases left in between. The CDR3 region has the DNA TGTGCCAGCAGCTCCCTTCCCGGGAATTCACCCCTCCACTTT. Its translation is CASSSLPGNSPLHF. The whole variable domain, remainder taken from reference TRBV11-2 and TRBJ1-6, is EAGVAQSPRYKIIEKRQSVAFWCNPISGHATLYWYQQILGQGPKLLIQFQNNGVVDDSQLPKDRFSAERLKGVDSTLKIQPAKLEDSAVYLCASSSLPGNSPLHFGNGTRLTVT.

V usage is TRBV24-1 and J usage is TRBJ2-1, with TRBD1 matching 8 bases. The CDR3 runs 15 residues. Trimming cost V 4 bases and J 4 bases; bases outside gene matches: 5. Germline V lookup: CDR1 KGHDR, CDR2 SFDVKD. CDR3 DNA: TGTGCCACCAGTGACCCGGGACAGGTATACAATGAGCAGTTCTTC. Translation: CATSDPGQVYNEQFF.

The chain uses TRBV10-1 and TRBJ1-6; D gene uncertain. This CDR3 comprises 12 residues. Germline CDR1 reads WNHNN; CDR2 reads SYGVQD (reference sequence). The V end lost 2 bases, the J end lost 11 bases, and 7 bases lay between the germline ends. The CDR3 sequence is CASSEHGTPLHF. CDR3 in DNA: TGCGCCAGCAGTGAGCACGGTACACCCCTCCACTTT.

CDR3 sequence reads: CATRGPTGTDTQYF. For the CDR3, the DNA is TGTGCCACCAGGGGCCCAACGGGCACAGATACGCAGTATTTT. The V call is TRBV19, the J call TRBJ2-3; D might be TRBD1 (6 bases). Germline CDR1 reads LNHDA; CDR2 reads SQIVND (reference sequence). The CDR3 consists of 14 residues. V lost 10 bases and J lost 1, with 15 bases in between.

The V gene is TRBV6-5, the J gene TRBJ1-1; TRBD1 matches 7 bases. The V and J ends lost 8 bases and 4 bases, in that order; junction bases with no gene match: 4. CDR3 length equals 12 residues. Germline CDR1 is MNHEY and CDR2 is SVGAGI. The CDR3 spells CASLRQGTEAFF. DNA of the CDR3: TGTGCCAGCCTCAGACAGGGCACTGAAGCTTTCTTT.

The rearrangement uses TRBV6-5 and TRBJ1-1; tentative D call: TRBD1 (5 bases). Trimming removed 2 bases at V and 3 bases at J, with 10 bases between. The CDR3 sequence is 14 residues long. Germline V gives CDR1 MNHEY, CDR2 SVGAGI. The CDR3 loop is CASSYSQGHTEAFF. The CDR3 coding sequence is TGTGCCAGCAGTTACAGTCAGGGTCACACTGAAGCTTTCTTT.

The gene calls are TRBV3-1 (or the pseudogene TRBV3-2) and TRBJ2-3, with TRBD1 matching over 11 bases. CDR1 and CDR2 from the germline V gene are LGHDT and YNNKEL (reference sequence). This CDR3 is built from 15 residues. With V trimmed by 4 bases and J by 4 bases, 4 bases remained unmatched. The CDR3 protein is CASSPGQGAADTQYF. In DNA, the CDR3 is TGTGCCAGCAGCCCAGGACAGGGGGCAGCAGATACGCAGTATTTT.

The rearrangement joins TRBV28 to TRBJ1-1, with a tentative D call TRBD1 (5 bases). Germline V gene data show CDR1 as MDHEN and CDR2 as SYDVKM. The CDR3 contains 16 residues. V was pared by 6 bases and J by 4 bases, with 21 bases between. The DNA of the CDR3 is TGTGCCAGCAGCTTACCCGGGACCCGGAGGGGCACTGAAGCTTTCTTT. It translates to CASSLPGTRRGTEAFF.

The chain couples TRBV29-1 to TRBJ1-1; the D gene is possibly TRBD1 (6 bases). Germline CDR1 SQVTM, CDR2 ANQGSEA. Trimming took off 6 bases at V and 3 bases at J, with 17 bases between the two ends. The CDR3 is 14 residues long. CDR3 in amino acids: CSVWTGGDYTEAFF. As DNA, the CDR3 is TGCAGCGTATGGACGGGGGGCGATTACACTGAAGCTTTCTTT.

Here the CDR3 DNA reads TGCAGCGTACAGGGGGTGAACACTGAAGCTTTCTTT. This gives the protein CSVQGVNTEAFF. V and J are TRBV29-1 and TRBJ1-1; 8 bases match TRBD1. V shed 6 bases and J 0 bases; nucleotides not matched to a gene: 0. Germline V lookup: CDR1 SQVTM, CDR2 ANQGSEA. The length of the CDR3 is 12 residues.

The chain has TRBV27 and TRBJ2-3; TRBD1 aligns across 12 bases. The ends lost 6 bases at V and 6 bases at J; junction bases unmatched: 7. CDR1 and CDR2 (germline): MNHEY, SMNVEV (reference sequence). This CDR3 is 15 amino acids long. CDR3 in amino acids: CASSLRDRGHDTQYF. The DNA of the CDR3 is TGTGCCAGCAGCCTCCGGGACAGGGGGCACGATACGCAGTATTTT.

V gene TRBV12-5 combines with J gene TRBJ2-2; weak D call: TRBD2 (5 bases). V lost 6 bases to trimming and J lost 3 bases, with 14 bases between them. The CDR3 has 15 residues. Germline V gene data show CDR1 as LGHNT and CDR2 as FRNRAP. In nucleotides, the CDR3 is TGTGCTAGTGGCCCCGGCGGGCTGGACACCGGGGAGCTGTTTTTT. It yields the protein CASGPGGLDTGELFF.

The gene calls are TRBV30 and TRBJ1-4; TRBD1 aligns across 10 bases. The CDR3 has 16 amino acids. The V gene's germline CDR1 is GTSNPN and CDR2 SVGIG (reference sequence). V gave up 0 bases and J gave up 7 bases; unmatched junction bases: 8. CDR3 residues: CAWSVWAWTGGEKLFF. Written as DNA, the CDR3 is TGTGCCTGGAGTGTATGGGCTTGGACAGGGGGTGAAAAACTGTTTTTT.